This T cell receptor (beta chain) originates from a study of cytomegalovirus exposure and HLA in healthy donors. CDR1 SEHNR and CDR2 FQNEAQ come from the germline V gene (reference sequence). The CDR3 runs to 12 residues. V lost 5 bases to trimming and J lost 2 bases, with 5 bases between them. Points from the study as a whole: Analyses of presence/absence relied on an assumption of roughly uniform sequencing depth across donors. Rarity characterized most TCR sequences, yet some public TCRs appeared in many donors. Among TCR beta chains, those listed as cytomegalovirus-associated numbered around 160. The study dropped some indistinguishable V segments, TRBV6-2 and TRBV6-3 among them.

13 Jbeta primers and 60 Vbeta primers were used for the PCR. Generated by immunoSEQ multiplex PCR, the TCRdb table keeps only in-frame clones and is missing some. The sample contains about 130,000 clones, roughly a tenth of which appear only once. This clone was picked up a small number of times. What it binds is not known. The chain has TRBV7-9 and TRBJ2-3; D is unclear. Sequenced material: PBMCs. The sequence was obtained from a woman aged 18-30 years in good health and CMV-seropositive. The CDR3 spells CASSPYTDTQYF. The CDR3, as DNA: TGTGCCAGCAGCCCCTACACAGATACGCAGTATTTT.